The present T cell receptor (beta chain) was sequenced within a study of sequential checkpoint blockade in melanoma. Study-level information: Arm A got nivolumab then ipilimumab; arm B the reverse, 1:1. Both treatment sequences were followed by maintenance nivolumab.

Repertoires were generated with immunoSEQ multiplex PCR, while TCRdb's copy carries only in-frame clones and drops some. The table shows roughly 20,000 clones, with 80% to 90% occurring only once. Indicated treatment: randomized to nivolumab then ipilimumab (arm A) or the reverse (arm B). Patients had received no earlier DNA-damaging chemotherapy. From thawed PBMCs, live CD3+CD8+ cells negative for CD19 and CD56 were sorted. The sequences come from CD8+ T cells sorted from blood (inferred from file names), collected from a patient given nivolumab and ipilimumab in sequence. This clonotype originated in a human donor with melanoma.

DNA for the CDR3: TGTGCCAGCAGTGAGGGGACAGGGGCTGTCTACGAGCAGTACTTC. As protein: CASSEGTGAVYEQYF. The V gene is TRBV6-1, the J gene TRBJ2-7, with 10 bases identical to TRBD1. Germline-derived CDR1 and CDR2 are MNHNS and SASEGT. V was clipped by 3 bases and J by 3 bases; unmatched bases: 5. There are 15 residues in the CDR3.